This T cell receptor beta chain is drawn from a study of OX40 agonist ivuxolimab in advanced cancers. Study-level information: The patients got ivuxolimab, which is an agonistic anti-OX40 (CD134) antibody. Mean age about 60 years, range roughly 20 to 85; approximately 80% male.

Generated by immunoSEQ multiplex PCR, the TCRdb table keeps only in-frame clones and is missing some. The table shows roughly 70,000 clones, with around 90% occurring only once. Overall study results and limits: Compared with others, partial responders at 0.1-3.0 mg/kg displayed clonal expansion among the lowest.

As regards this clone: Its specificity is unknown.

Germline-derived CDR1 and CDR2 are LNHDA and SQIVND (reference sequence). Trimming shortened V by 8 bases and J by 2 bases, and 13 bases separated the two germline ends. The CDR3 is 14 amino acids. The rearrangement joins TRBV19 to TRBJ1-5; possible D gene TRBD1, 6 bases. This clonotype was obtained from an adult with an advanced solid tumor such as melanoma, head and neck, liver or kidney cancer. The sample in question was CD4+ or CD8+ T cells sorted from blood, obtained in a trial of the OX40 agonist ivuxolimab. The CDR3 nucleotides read TGTGCCAGTCGAAACAGGGCGGGCAATCAGCCCCAGCATTTT. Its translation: CASRNRAGNQPQHF.